This T cell receptor beta chain comes out of a study of CD8+ T cells in alopecia areata. Comment on this clone: As yet, its antigen is unknown.

Specified treatment: oral pan-JAK inhibitor, 5-10 mg twice daily. Peripheral blood samples and lesional scalp punch biopsies were obtained from alopecia areata patients. Study-level results: Among the top 100, expanded CD8+ clones, as well as scalp clonality, were significantly decreased by tofacitinib. Against the mouse data, patients shared TCRs less clearly, possibly for HLA reasons.

TCR sequencing used cDNA made by reverse transcription of extracted RNA. Sequencing used immunoSEQ multiplex PCR; TCRdb keeps in-frame clones, though not all of them. This sample has some 100,000 clones, with around 44% found just once. The source material was CD8+ T cells sorted from blood, sampled at week 24, from a patient treated with tofacitinib. The receptor's source is a human donor with alopecia areata.

The CDR3 region is CASSFRGIYEQYF. The CDR3 bases are TGTGCCAGCAGTTTTAGAGGGATATACGAGCAGTACTTC. The chain has TRBV27 and TRBJ2-7; perhaps TRBD2 as D (5 bases). Between the trimmed V and J ends, which lost 3 bases and 4 bases, there was a span of 10 bases. The CDR3 contains 13 residues. Germline CDR1 is MNHEY and CDR2 is SMNVEV (reference sequence).